One T cell receptor beta chain is described in this entry. Its antigen is as yet unknown. From germline, CDR1 is SGHTS and CDR2 YDEGEE. V was cut by 0 bases and J by 9 bases, with 15 bases left in between. CDR3 length: 14 residues. The authors sequenced TCR beta from blood CD8+ and CD4+ T cells. Controls matched for age and sex were healthy donors. RNA totalling roughly 0.45 to 1 ug underwent reverse transcription with random hexamers. The method of amplification for TCR beta CDR3 was immunoSEQ multiplex PCR, covering 54 Vbeta and 13 Jbeta. TCRdb itself ran the immunoSEQ multiplex PCR reads through MiXCR, one entry per CDR3 protein. This sample has some 120,000 distinct CDR3 sequences, with over 90% found just once. These data originate in a study of CD8 T cells in Susac syndrome. Study-level points and caveats: As the study acknowledged, the number of individuals in its TCR sequencing and HLA analysis was relatively small.

The clonotype comes from a human donor in good health. Sequencing was done on a sample of CD4+ T cells from PBMCs. The genes are TRBV5-8 and TRBJ2-5; a possible D gene is TRBD1 (5 bases). The DNA for the CDR3 is TGTGCCAGCAGCTTGGTCCGCGCGCCAGGGTCCCAGTACTTC. Encoded protein: CASSLVRAPGSQYF.